The rows below give T cell receptor beta chains drawn from one sample of a study of T cells in Graves' hyperthyroidism and ophthalmopathy. TCRdb called the multiplex PCR reads again in MiXCR, with one record for every CDR3 protein. The sample consists of approximately 400,000 distinct CDR3 sequences, 15% to 20% of them appearing once. Sequencing was carried out using blood. Receptors were obtained from a woman aged 18 to 35 with Graves' hyperthyroidism. CDR3s include the opening cysteine and the closing phenylalanine or tryptophan. A D gene is named only where the DNA matches it firmly. Clone size appears in some rows only: once, few, many, or a class for an expanded clone.

.	TRBJ1-2	TRBV13	few	CASRLGGSPNYGYTF	TGTGCCAGCAGACTGGGGGGCTCTCCTAACTATGGCTACACCTTC
.	TRBJ1-1	TRBV7-3	.	CACSLRRGANTEAFF	TGTGCCTGCAGCTTAAGGCGCGGGGCGAACACTGAAGCTTTCTTT
.	TRBJ1-2	TRBV15	.	CATSSDVGDGYTF	TGTGCCACCAGCAGTGATGTGGGGGACGGCTACACCTTC
TRBD1	TRBJ2-2	TRBV2	many	CASSDRGGGELFF	TGTGCCAGCAGCGACAGGGGTGGCGGGGAGCTGTTTTTT
.	TRBJ2-2	TRBV19	many	CASSIGRANTGELFF	TGTGCCAGTAGTATCGGCAGGGCGAACACCGGGGAGCTGTTTTTT
TRBD1	TRBJ1-5	TRBV6-1	many	CASSQGQGNQPQHF	TGTGCCAGCAGTCAAGGACAGGGTAATCAGCCCCAGCATTTT
.	TRBJ1-1	TRBV6-5	many	CASSYKAGDEAFF	TGTGCCAGCAGTTACAAGGCAGGGGATGAAGCTTTCTTT
.	TRBJ1-2	TRBV5-1	many	CASKGTYGYTF	TGCGCCAGCAAGGGGACCTATGGCTACACCTTC
.	TRBJ2-2	TRBV24-1	many	CATSDLQAKPQGGGSPGELFF	TGTGCCACCAGTGATTTGCAGGCCAAGCCCCAGGGAGGGGGTTCGCCCGGGGAGCTGTTTTTT
.	TRBJ1-5	TRBV12-3/TRBV12-4	many	CASSLDPSSNQPQHF	TGTGCCAGCAGTTTAGATCCGAGTAGCAATCAGCCCCAGCATTTT
TRBD1	TRBJ2-7	TRBV10-3	many	CAINSGQGALEQYF	TGTGCCATCAATTCGGGACAGGGGGCTCTCGAGCAGTACTTC
TRBD1	TRBJ1-1	TRBV12-3/TRBV12-4	many	CASSVNRGGTEAFF	TGTGCCAGCAGTGTCAACAGGGGTGGAACTGAAGCTTTCTTT
TRBD2	TRBJ2-5	TRBV7-3	many	CASSLTSAYQETQYF	TGTGCCAGCAGCTTGACTAGCGCATACCAAGAGACCCAGTACTTC
.	TRBJ1-1	TRBV7-9	many	CASSGALRNTEAFF	TGTGCCAGCAGCGGGGCCCTAAGGAACACTGAAGCTTTCTTT
.	TRBJ1-1	TRBV15	many	CATSRELTPPGTEAFF	TGTGCCACCAGCAGAGAACTGACCCCCCCGGGCACTGAAGCTTTCTTT
.	TRBJ2-5	TRBV24-1	.	CATGPPERETQYF	TGTGCCACTGGTCCTCCCGAACGGGAGACCCAGTACTTC
.	TRBJ2-7	TRBV15	.	CATSSADEQYF	TGTGCCACCAGCTCGGCCGACGAGCAGTACTTC
.	TRBJ1-1	TRBV2	many	CASSVRVNTEAFF	TGTGCCAGCAGTGTCAGAGTGAACACTGAAGCTTTCTTT
.	TRBJ2-7	TRBV28	many	CASSLKGPSYEQYF	TGTGCCAGCAGTTTAAAGGGCCCTTCCTACGAGCAGTACTTC
TRBD1	TRBJ2-2	TRBV20-1	many	CSARAYTGGPGELFF	TGCAGTGCTAGAGCTTACACAGGGGGACCCGGGGAGCTGTTTTTT
TRBD2	TRBJ2-1	TRBV7-2	.	CASSLGPRGREYNEQFF	TGTGCCAGCAGCTTAGGGCCCCGCGGGAGGGAGTACAATGAGCAGTTCTTC
.	TRBJ1-1	TRBV12-3/TRBV12-4	many	CASAGRPNTEAFF	TGTGCCAGCGCGGGACGGCCGAACACTGAAGCTTTCTTT
.	TRBJ2-5	TRBV28	many	CASSFRALQETQYF	TGTGCCAGCAGTTTTAGGGCACTACAAGAGACCCAGTACTTC
TRBD2	TRBJ2-5	TRBV5-1	few	CASSVTSGDQETQYF	TGCGCCAGCAGCGTGACTAGCGGAGACCAAGAGACCCAGTACTTC
TRBD1	TRBJ2-5	TRBV5-1	few	CASSYFRDSQETQYF	TGCGCCAGCAGTTACTTCCGGGACAGCCAAGAGACCCAGTACTTC
TRBD2	TRBJ2-2	TRBV20-1	.	CSASLAGAPGELFF	TGCAGTGCTAGTCTAGCGGGGGCTCCCGGGGAGCTGTTTTTT
.	TRBJ2-5	TRBV5-1	many	CASSFLRAGETQYF	TGCGCCAGCAGCTTCCTCAGGGCAGGCGAGACCCAGTACTTC
.	TRBJ2-5	TRBV7-9	many	CASSFPGKETQYF	TGTGCCAGCAGCTTTCCAGGGAAGGAGACCCAGTACTTC
TRBD1	TRBJ2-7	TRBV28	many	CASSFFGQGLANEQYF	TGTGCCAGCAGTTTTTTTGGACAGGGACTCGCCAACGAGCAGTACTTC
.	TRBJ1-2	TRBV5-1	many	CASSLASDGYTF	TGCGCCAGCAGCTTGGCATCGGACGGCTACACCTTC
.	TRBJ2-2	TRBV25-1	many	CASATDTANTGELFF	TGTGCCAGCGCTACTGACACCGCGAACACCGGGGAGCTGTTTTTT
TRBD1	TRBJ2-5	TRBV28	many	CASSNTGGQYF	TGTGCCAGCAGCAACACAGGGGGACAGTACTTC
.	TRBJ2-7	TRBV7-8	many	CASSLGVGDEQYF	TGTGCCAGCAGCTTAGGGGTAGGCGACGAGCAGTACTTC
TRBD2	TRBJ2-2	TRBV6-2/TRBV6-3	.	CASVRASGYLNTGELFF	TGTGCCAGCGTTCGGGCTAGCGGGTATCTGAACACCGGGGAGCTGTTTTTT
TRBD1	TRBJ1-1	TRBV5-1	.	CASSTGQGAYTEAFF	TGCGCCAGCAGCACCGGACAGGGAGCGTACACTGAAGCTTTCTTT
.	TRBJ1-1	TRBV7-3	many	CASSRSRGNMNTEAFF	TGTGCCAGCAGCCGGTCCAGGGGTAACATGAACACTGAAGCTTTCTTT
TRBD1	TRBJ2-7	TRBV6-1	many	CASSEAGTGVGEQYF	TGTGCCAGCAGTGAAGCGGGGACAGGGGTAGGGGAGCAGTACTTC
.	TRBJ1-5	TRBV2	many	CASSVRRDTFNQPQHF	TGTGCCAGCAGTGTCCGGAGGGACACATTCAATCAGCCCCAGCATTTT
.	TRBJ1-2	TRBV2	many	CASSPDSRYGYTF	TGTGCCAGCAGTCCCGACAGTCGCTATGGCTACACCTTC